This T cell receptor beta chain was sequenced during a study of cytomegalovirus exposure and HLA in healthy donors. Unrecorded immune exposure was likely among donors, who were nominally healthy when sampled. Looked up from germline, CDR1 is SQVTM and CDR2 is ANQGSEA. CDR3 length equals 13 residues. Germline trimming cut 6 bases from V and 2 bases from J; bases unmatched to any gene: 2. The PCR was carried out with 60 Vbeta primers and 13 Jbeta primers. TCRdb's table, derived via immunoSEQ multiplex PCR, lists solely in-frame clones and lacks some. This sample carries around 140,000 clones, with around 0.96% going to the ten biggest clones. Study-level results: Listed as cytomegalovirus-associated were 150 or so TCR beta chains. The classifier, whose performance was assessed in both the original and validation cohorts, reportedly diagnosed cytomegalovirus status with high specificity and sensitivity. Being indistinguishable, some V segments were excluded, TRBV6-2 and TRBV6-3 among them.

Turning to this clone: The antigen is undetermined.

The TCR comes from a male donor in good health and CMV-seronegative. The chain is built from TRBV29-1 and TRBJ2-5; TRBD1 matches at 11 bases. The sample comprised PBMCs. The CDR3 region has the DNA TGCAGCGTGGGGACAGGGGGGCAAGAGACCCAGTACTTC. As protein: CSVGTGGQETQYF.